This is a list of T cell receptor beta chains from one sample in a study of blood T cell repertoires in COVID-19. Assay: immunoSEQ multiplex PCR; the TCRdb copy retains only in-frame clones and omits some. The sample consists of 300,000 to 350,000 clones, roughly 86% of them appearing once. Sequencing was carried out using PBMCs or T cells enriched from blood (not recorded which). These receptors all come from a woman between 18 and 30 years old who had recovered from COVID-19. CDR3s include the opening cysteine and the closing phenylalanine or tryptophan. The D gene is left open where the match is weak. A row's size may be missing; if present it is once, few, many or a size class.

d_call: TRBD1
v_call: TRBV3-1/TRBV3-2
j_call: TRBJ2-1
clone_size: once
cdr3_nt: TGTGCCAGCAGCCTAAGACAGGGATCCGACGCTGAGCAGTTCTTC
cdr3_aa: CASSLRQGSDAEQFF

d_call: TRBD1
v_call: TRBV5-1
j_call: TRBJ1-2
clone_size: NA
cdr3_nt: TGCGCCAGCAACCTCGACAGGGGCACCTATGGCTACACCTTC
cdr3_aa: CASNLDRGTYGYTF

d_call: NA
v_call: TRBV5-1
j_call: TRBJ2-7
clone_size: NA
cdr3_nt: TGCGCCAGCAGCTACAGGGAGCCCTACGAGCAGTACTTC
cdr3_aa: CASSYREPYEQYF

d_call: TRBD1
v_call: TRBV5-1
j_call: TRBJ1-5
clone_size: NA
cdr3_nt: TGCGCCAGCAGCGCCGGGACAGGGAATCAGCCCCAGCATTTT
cdr3_aa: CASSAGTGNQPQHF

d_call: TRBD1
v_call: TRBV28
j_call: TRBJ2-7
clone_size: once
cdr3_nt: TGTGCCAGCAGTTCCCCCGGGACAGGGTTTTCCGAGCAGTACTTC
cdr3_aa: CASSSPGTGFSEQYF

d_call: TRBD2
v_call: TRBV5-6
j_call: TRBJ2-5
clone_size: NA
cdr3_nt: TGTGCCAGCAGCCAAAGACTAGCGGGAGGGCCGGGGACCCAGTACTTC
cdr3_aa: CASSQRLAGGPGTQYF

d_call: NA
v_call: TRBV7-2
j_call: TRBJ2-1
clone_size: NA
cdr3_nt: TGTGCCAGCGAAGGTGGGGGGAGCCACAATGAGCAGTTCTTC
cdr3_aa: CASEGGGSHNEQFF

d_call: NA
v_call: TRBV9
j_call: TRBJ1-3
clone_size: NA
cdr3_nt: TGTGCCAGCAGCGCACAGAGTCCCGCTGGAAACACCATATATTTT
cdr3_aa: CASSAQSPAGNTIYF

d_call: NA
v_call: TRBV11-2
j_call: TRBJ2-1
clone_size: NA
cdr3_nt: TGTGCCAGCAGCTTAGTGTCCTCGGGTTACAATGAGCAGTTCTTC
cdr3_aa: CASSLVSSGYNEQFF

d_call: TRBD1
v_call: TRBV4-2
j_call: TRBJ2-6
clone_size: few
cdr3_nt: TGTGCCAGCAGCCCTTCCGGGACAGATAACGCTGGGGCCAACGTCCTGACTTTC
cdr3_aa: CASSPSGTDNAGANVLTF

d_call: TRBD1
v_call: TRBV15
j_call: TRBJ2-7
clone_size: few
cdr3_nt: TGTGCCACCAGCAGAGGGGGACAGGGGGCCTCCGAGCAGTACTTC
cdr3_aa: CATSRGGQGASEQYF